This T cell receptor (beta chain) was obtained from a study of OX40 agonist ivuxolimab in advanced cancers. Study-wide points: CD8+ T cells showed, on average, more clonal expansion than CD4+ cells.

Assay: immunoSEQ multiplex PCR; the TCRdb copy retains only in-frame clones and omits some. The sample has more than 65,000 clones; about 82% are singletons. The length of the CDR3 is 14 residues. Germline values: CDR1 SGHAT, CDR2 FQNNGV. V gave up 5 bases and J gave up 7 bases; unmatched junction bases: 10. As regards this clone: Its antigen is still unknown.

The chain combines TRBV11-2 with TRBJ2-7, with 8 bases matching TRBD2. This receptor was obtained from an adult with an advanced solid tumor such as melanoma, head and neck, liver or kidney cancer. Specimen: CD4+ or CD8+ T cells sorted from blood, collected in a trial of the OX40 agonist ivuxolimab. The CDR3 nucleotides are TGTGCCAGCAGCCAACTAGCGGACCCCCTAGAGCAGTACTTC. As protein: CASSQLADPLEQYF.